This T cell receptor beta chain is from a study of monozygotic twins with cystic fibrosis. Study as a whole: With about 15 PCR cycles, barcoded libraries came from about 2.9 micrograms of fragmented DNA. Regarding the study as a whole: Monozygotic CF twin pairs shared significantly more nucleotide-identical clonotypes than unrelated CF individuals did.

The CDR3 covers 14 residues. Deletions cut 0 bases from V and 6 bases from J, with 12 bases between. From germline, CDR1 is SGHRS and CDR2 YFSETQ. Measured with immunoSEQ multiplex PCR; TCRdb has only the in-frame clones, and not every one. Among almost 20,000 clones, 91% were seen once, and the ten largest hold 1.6%. About this clone itself: Its antigen is unknown.

The clonotype comes from a girl aged 2 to 10 with cystic fibrosis. Sample: blood. This chain connects TRBV5-1 to TRBJ1-1, with D perhaps matching TRBD1 (6 bases). This CDR3 reads CASSLARGLAEAFF. For the CDR3, the DNA is TGCGCCAGCAGCTTGGCCAGGGGTTTAGCTGAAGCTTTCTTT.